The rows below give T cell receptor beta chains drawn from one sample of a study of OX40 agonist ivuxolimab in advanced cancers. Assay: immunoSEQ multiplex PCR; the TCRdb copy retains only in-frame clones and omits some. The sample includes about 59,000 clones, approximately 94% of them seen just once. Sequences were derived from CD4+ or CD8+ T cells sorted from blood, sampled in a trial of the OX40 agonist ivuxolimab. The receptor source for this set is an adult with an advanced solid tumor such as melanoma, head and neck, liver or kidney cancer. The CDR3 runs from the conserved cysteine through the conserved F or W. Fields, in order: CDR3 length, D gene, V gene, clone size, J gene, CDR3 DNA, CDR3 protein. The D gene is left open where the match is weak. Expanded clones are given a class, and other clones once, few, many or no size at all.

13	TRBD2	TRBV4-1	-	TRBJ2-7	TGCGCCAGCAGCCAAGAATCGGGAGGGGAGCAGTACTTC	CASSQESGGEQYF
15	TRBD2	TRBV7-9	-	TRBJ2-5	TGTGCCAGCAGCCGGCCGGGACTAGCGGGAGAGACCCAGTACTTC	CASSRPGLAGETQYF
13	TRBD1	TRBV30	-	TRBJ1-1	TGTGCCTGGAGTGTACCCAGGGGGCCTGAAGCTTTCTTT	CAWSVPRGPEAFF
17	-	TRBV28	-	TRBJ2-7	TGTGCCAGCAGTTTCCCCGTGAGGGGCGGGCGCTCCTACGAGCAGTACTTC	CASSFPVRGGRSYEQYF
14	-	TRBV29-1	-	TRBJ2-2	TGCAGCGTTGAGGGGACCCCGAACACCGGGGAGCTGTTTTTT	CSVEGTPNTGELFF
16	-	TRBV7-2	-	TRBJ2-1	TGTGCCAGCAGCTTAGAATCACTAGCTCCCGACAATGAGCAGTTCTTC	CASSLESLAPDNEQFF
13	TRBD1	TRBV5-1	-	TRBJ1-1	TGCGCCAGCAGCTGGACAGGGGACACTGAAGCTTTCTTT	CASSWTGDTEAFF
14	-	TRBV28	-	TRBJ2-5	TGTGCCAGCAGTTTAGGTAGTTCGGGGGAGACCCAGTACTTC	CASSLGSSGETQYF
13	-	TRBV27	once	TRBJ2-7	TGTGCCAGCAGTTGGGCGGAGACCTACGAGCAGTACTTC	CASSWAETYEQYF
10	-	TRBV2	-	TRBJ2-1	TGTGCCAGCATGGGAAATGAGCAGTTCTTC	CASMGNEQFF
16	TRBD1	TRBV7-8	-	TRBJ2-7	TGTGCCAGCAGCCCCTTGCGACAGGGTTGGAGATACGAGCAGTACTTC	CASSPLRQGWRYEQYF
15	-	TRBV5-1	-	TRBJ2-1	TGCGCCAGCAGCTCGGACGGAGCCTCCTACAATGAGCAGTTCTTC	CASSSDGASYNEQFF
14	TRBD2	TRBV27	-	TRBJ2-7	TGTGCCAGCAGCCAGGGAGGGAAACCCTACGAGCAGTACTTC	CASSQGGKPYEQYF
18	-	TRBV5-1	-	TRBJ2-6	TGCGCCAGCAGCTTGGCTCCAGGGAGCCACTCTGGGGCCAACGTCCTGACTTTC	CASSLAPGSHSGANVLTF
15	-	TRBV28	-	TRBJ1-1	TGTGCCAGCAGAAATCTTACAACAGGGAACACTGAAGCTTTCTTT	CASRNLTTGNTEAFF
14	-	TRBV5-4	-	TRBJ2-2	TGTGCCAGCAGCCCCGGAGGGAACACCGGGGAGCTGTTTTTT	CASSPGGNTGELFF
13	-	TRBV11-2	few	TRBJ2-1	TGTGCCAGCAGCTTAGGGGGTTACAATGAGCAGTTCTTC	CASSLGGYNEQFF
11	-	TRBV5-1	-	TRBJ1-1	TGCGCCAGCAGCTTGGGCCCAGAAGCTTTCTTT	CASSLGPEAFF
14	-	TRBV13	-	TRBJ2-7	TGTGCCAGCAGCCTCGGGACCCCTGGTTCCGAGCAGTACTTC	CASSLGTPGSEQYF
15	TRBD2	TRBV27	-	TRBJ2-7	TGTGCCAGCAGCTCTGGGACTAGCGGGTTTTACGAGCAGTACTTC	CASSSGTSGFYEQYF
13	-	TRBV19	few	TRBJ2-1	TGTGCCAGTAGTATGTGGGCTTACAATGAGCAGTTCTTC	CASSMWAYNEQFF
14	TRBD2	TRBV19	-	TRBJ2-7	TGTGCCAGTAGTACTAGCGGGAGTACCCACGAGCAGTACTTC	CASSTSGSTHEQYF
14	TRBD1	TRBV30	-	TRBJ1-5	TGTGCCTGGAGTGTGGACAGGGGTACCCAACCCCAGCATTTT	CAWSVDRGTQPQHF
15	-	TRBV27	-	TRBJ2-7	TGTGCCAGCAGTTACAGTGGTAGGAGCTCCTACGAGCAGTACTTC	CASSYSGRSSYEQYF
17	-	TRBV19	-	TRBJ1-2	TGTGCCAGTAGTCCCAACGGGCCAGGGGTACAGCTTGGAGGCTACACCTTC	CASSPNGPGVQLGGYTF
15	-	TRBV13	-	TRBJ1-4	TGTGCCAGCAGCGATAGTGGTAGGATGGGTGAAAAACTGTTTTTT	CASSDSGRMGEKLFF
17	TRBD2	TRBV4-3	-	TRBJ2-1	TGCGCCAGCAGCCAAGAGGCCTTTAGCGGGACTAACAATGAGCAGTTCTTC	CASSQEAFSGTNNEQFF
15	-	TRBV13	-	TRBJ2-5	TGTGCCAGCAGCCTGTTAGAGGACACCGGTTTGGAGCAGTACTTC	CASSLLEDTGLEQYF
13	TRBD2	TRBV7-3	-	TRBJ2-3	TGTGCCAGCAGCTCAACCGGGACTAGCGCGCAGTATTTT	CASSSTGTSAQYF
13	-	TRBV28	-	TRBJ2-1	TGTGCCAGCAGTTTAGCGGGAAGGGATGAGCAGTTCTTC	CASSLAGRDEQFF
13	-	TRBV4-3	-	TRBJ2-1	TGCGCCAGCAGCCTCGGTACTTACAATGAGCAGTTCTTC	CASSLGTYNEQFF
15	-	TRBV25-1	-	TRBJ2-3	TGTGCCAGCAGTGTGGGGGGATTGGGCACAGATACGCAGTATTTT	CASSVGGLGTDTQYF